This TCR beta chain was obtained from a study of PD-1 blockade in classical Hodgkin lymphoma. The CDR3 length is 18 residues. V was pared by 7 bases and J by 4 bases, with 17 bases of the junction left unmatched. Germline V CDR1 and CDR2: SEHNR, FQNEAQ (reference sequence). Libraries were prepared by immunoSEQ multiplex PCR; TCRdb keeps only in-frame clonotypes and omits some of them. The repertoire holds around 65,000 clones, around 88% seen once, with under 15% in the top ten. Every single patient, without exception, relapsed after autologous stem cell transplantation, and brentuximab vedotin exposure varied. General study results and limits: The baseline diversity of complete responders showed similarity to that of newly diagnosed patients. What caused the repertoire differences, perhaps disease activity or prior therapy, remains undefined.

With respect to this clone: Its antigen is undetermined.

V usage is TRBV7-9 and J usage is TRBJ1-4; 8 bases map to TRBD1. This TCR derives from a human donor with classical Hodgkin lymphoma. Source: peripheral blood mononuclear cells (PBMCs), taken at baseline. The CDR3 loop is CASTSTSGTGTHNEKLFF. The CDR3 region has the DNA TGTGCCAGCACCAGTACATCCGGGACAGGAACTCATAATGAAAAACTGTTTTTT.